A single sample gave rise to the 27 T cell receptor beta chains below, sequenced in a study of OX40 agonist ivuxolimab in advanced cancers. The repertoire was sequenced with immunoSEQ multiplex PCR; TCRdb's copy has only in-frame clones and lacks some. The table lists about 86,000 clones, 92% of them singletons. The input for sequencing was CD4+ or CD8+ T cells sorted from blood, taken in a trial of the OX40 agonist ivuxolimab. The receptors derive from an adult with an advanced solid tumor such as melanoma, head and neck, liver or kidney cancer.

The chain has TRBV9 and TRBJ2-2, with D perhaps matching TRBD1 or TRBD2 (5 bases each). V lost 4 bases, J lost 4 bases, and 14 bases lay in between. CDR3 length: 15 amino acids. From germline, CDR1 is SGDLS and CDR2 YYNGEE. As DNA, the CDR3 is TGTGCCAGCAGCCCCCGGGACGATCGCACCGGGGAGCTGTTTTTT. Its protein product is CASSPRDDRTGELFF.

The rearrangement joins TRBV11-2 to TRBJ1-3; D is perhaps TRBD1 (5 bases). CDR1 SGHAT and CDR2 FQNNGV come from the germline V gene. Trimming stripped 5 bases from V and 4 bases from J, with 12 bases between. This CDR3 region has 14 residues. In DNA form, the CDR3 reads TGTGCCAGCAGCCCGAACAGGATCGGAAACACCATATATTTT. It translates to CASSPNRIGNTIYF.

The chain carries TRBV10-3 and TRBJ2-2, with TRBD2 identical over 7 bases. This CDR3 comprises 16 residues. Trimming removed 2 bases from V and 1 base from J; junction bases left unmatched: 4. CDR1 and CDR2 (germline): ENHRY, SYGVKD. As DNA, the CDR3 is TGTGCCATCAGTGAGATGGAGCGGGGGAACACCGGGGAGCTGTTTTTT. It specifies CAISEMERGNTGELFF.

J is TRBJ2-3 and V is TRBV28; 12 bases are shared with TRBD2. The germline CDR1 and CDR2 sequences are MDHEN and SYDVKM. The CDR3 is 15 residues long. Trimming cost V 5 bases and J 6 bases; bases outside gene matches: 6. Here the CDR3 DNA reads TGTGCCAGCAGTCCGACTAGCGGGAGCTGGGATACGCAGTATTTT. It encodes CASSPTSGSWDTQYF. The full variable domain, in which reference TRBV28 and TRBJ2-3 provide the parts outside the CDR3, is DVKVTQSSRYLVKRTGEKVFLECVQDMDHENMFWYRQDPGLGLRLIYFSYDVKMKEKGDIPEGYSVSREKKERFSLILESASTNQTSMYLCASSPTSGSWDTQYFGPGTRLTVL.

This clone has just a few counts. The V gene is TRBV27, the J gene TRBJ2-5; no definite D call. Germline V lookup: CDR1 MNHEY, CDR2 SMNVEV (reference sequence). CDR3 length equals 12 residues. V shed 6 bases and J shed 5 bases, with 10 bases lying between them. CDR3 coding DNA: TGTGCCAGCAGCCGAATAGGGGAGACCCAGTACTTC. Translating it yields CASSRIGETQYF.

This rearrangement joins TRBV5-1 to TRBJ2-6, with D uncertain. The CDR3 contains 17 residues. V lost 4 bases and J 0 bases, leaving 14 bases between the germline ends. The germline V gene has CDR1 SGHRS and CDR2 YFSETQ. The CDR3 spells CASSPTSSLSGANVLTF. The CDR3 bases are TGCGCCAGCAGCCCGACTTCTAGTCTCTCTGGGGCCAACGTCCTGACTTTC.

The chain couples TRBV19 to TRBJ2-5; 9 bases align to TRBD1. J gave up 4 bases and V 3 bases, and 6 bases lay outside the gene matches. The CDR3 is made up of 15 amino acids. Germline CDR1 reads LNHDA; CDR2 reads SQIVND (reference sequence). The CDR3 sequence is CASSISGQGGETQYF. The CDR3 nucleotides read TGTGCCAGTAGTATCTCGGGACAGGGAGGAGAGACCCAGTACTTC.

DNA for the CDR3: TGTGCCATCTCTGGGGTAGGGCAGACAGATACGCAGTATTTT. Translated: CAISGVGQTDTQYF. The J gene is TRBJ2-3, the V gene TRBV10-3; D is unresolved. Germline CDR1 ENHRY, CDR2 SYGVKD. The V end was cut by 8 bases, the J end by 3 bases, with 15 bases between. The CDR3 is 14 residues long.

This sequence joins TRBV11-2 and TRBJ1-6; D unclear. The CDR3 has 14 amino acids. Germline V gene data show CDR1 as SGHAT and CDR2 as FQNNGV. V lost 1 base, J lost 13 bases, and 14 bases lay in between. The CDR3 region is CASSLGVLSGPLHF. Written as DNA, the CDR3 is TGTGCCAGCAGCTTAGGGGTCCTCTCAGGCCCCCTCCACTTT.

The J gene is TRBJ2-1, the V gene TRBV10-1; TRBD2 aligns across 14 bases. The CDR3 runs 14 residues. Per germline, CDR1 WNHNN and CDR2 SYGVQD (reference sequence). V trimming: 8 bases; J trimming: 9 bases; junction bases outside the gene matches: 6. The CDR3 reads CASSGTSGRSEQFF. The CDR3 coding sequence is TGCGCCAGCTCCGGGACTAGCGGGAGATCTGAGCAGTTCTTC.

The V gene is TRBV28, the J gene TRBJ1-1; 8 bases line up with TRBD1. V was pared by 5 bases and J by 7 bases, with 12 bases of the junction left unmatched. Germline-derived CDR1 and CDR2 are MDHEN and SYDVKM. CDR3 length equals 15 residues. Here the CDR3 DNA reads TGTGCCAGCAGTCCTTCTGGACAGGGCCAAAATGAAGCTTTCTTT. Translating gives CASSPSGQGQNEAFF. Complete variable domain (other parts from reference TRBV28 and TRBJ1-1): DVKVTQSSRYLVKRTGEKVFLECVQDMDHENMFWYRQDPGLGLRLIYFSYDVKMKEKGDIPEGYSVSREKKERFSLILESASTNQTSMYLCASSPSGQGQNEAFFGQGTRLTVV.

This chain connects TRBV5-5 to TRBJ1-2, with D maybe TRBD1 (5 bases). The CDR3 runs 16 residues. Germline V lookup: CDR1 SGHKS, CDR2 YYEKEE (reference sequence). V gave up 0 bases and J gave up 4 bases, with 16 bases separating them. The CDR3 nucleotides are TGTGCCAGCAGCTTGGTGTCGGGTGAGGGACCCTATGGCTACACCTTC. Translated: CASSLVSGEGPYGYTF.

This clone was counted a few times. The chain links TRBV10-2 to TRBJ2-5, with D maybe TRBD1 (5 bases). V lost 3 bases to trimming and J lost 2 bases, with 7 bases between them. CDR3 length: 13 residues. Germline values: CDR1 WSHSY, CDR2 SAAADI. In DNA form, the CDR3 reads TGCGCCAGCAGTGAACAGGAGCAAGAGACCCAGTACTTC. Its protein product is CASSEQEQETQYF.

Turning to this clone: The sample contains more than one DNA sequence encoding this CDR3. This chain links TRBV27 with TRBJ1-1; the D gene is possibly TRBD1 (5 bases). In germline, CDR1 is MNHEY, CDR2 SMNVEV (reference sequence). V was trimmed by 3 bases and J by 2 bases, leaving 7 bases between them. The CDR3 contains 13 residues. The CDR3 region has the DNA TGTGCCAGCAGTTTTAGGGGCAACACTGAAGCTTTCTTT. This translates into CASSFRGNTEAFF.

This rearrangement joins TRBV7-2 to TRBJ2-3; D gene uncertain. Germline-derived CDR1 and CDR2 are SGHTA and FQGNSA. This CDR3 contains 15 residues. Between the trimmed V and J ends, which lost 1 base and 2 bases, there was a span of 10 bases. CDR3 nucleotide sequence: TGTGCCAGCAGCTTAGGCCCTGCGAACACAGATACGCAGTATTTT. Translated: CASSLGPANTDTQYF.

The J gene is TRBJ1-2, the V gene TRBV28; possible D gene TRBD1, 5 bases. CDR1 and CDR2 (germline): MDHEN, SYDVKM. CDR3 length equals 12 residues. V lost 6 bases and J lost 5, with 10 bases in between. As DNA, the CDR3 is TGTGCCAGCAGGCCCGGGGGGTATGGCTACACCTTC. Encoded protein: CASRPGGYGYTF.

The rearrangement joins TRBV18 to TRBJ1-5, with 12 nucleotides matching TRBD1. This CDR3 spans 16 amino acids. V was pared by 3 bases and J by 5 bases, with 5 bases of the junction left unmatched. Germline CDR1 and CDR2: KGHSH and LQKENI. CDR3 sequence: CASSPGQGAADQPQHF. The CDR3 DNA follows: TGTGCCAGCTCACCGGGACAGGGGGCGGCCGATCAGCCCCAGCATTTT.

The chain uses TRBV21-1 and TRBJ1-5; TRBD1 reflects the table's D call only, with no check against the DNA. TRBV21-1 represents a pseudogene. This CDR3 has 14 residues. The CDR3 region is CASPSQPSNQPQHF. CDR3 in DNA: TGTGCCAGCCCCTCACAGCCTAGCAATCAGCCCCAGCATTTT.

The V gene is TRBV29-1, the J gene TRBJ2-2; no clear D gene. Germline CDR1 and CDR2: SQVTM and ANQGSEA. The CDR3 covers 12 residues. The V and J ends lost 3 bases and 4 bases respectively, with 6 bases between them. The CDR3 DNA follows: TGCAGCGTTGACGCCGGCACCGGGGAGCTGTTTTTT. Translated: CSVDAGTGELFF.

The V and J genes are TRBV28 and TRBJ2-2; weak D call: TRBD2 (6 bases). From germline, CDR1 is MDHEN and CDR2 SYDVKM. This CDR3 has 17 residues. Trimming cost V 2 bases and J 2 bases, with 15 bases left between them. This chain's CDR3 is CASSLIRQGLNTGELFF. The CDR3 DNA follows: TGTGCCAGCAGTTTAATACGGCAGGGACTTAACACCGGGGAGCTGTTTTTT.

In its sample, this clone was seen once. The chain joins TRBV6-5 to TRBJ2-3, with a possible D match to TRBD2 (5 bases). Trimming took 6 bases from V and 3 from J, leaving 13 bases between them. The CDR3 consists of 14 residues. Germline lookup yields CDR1 MNHEY and CDR2 SVGAGI. DNA of the CDR3: TGTGCCAGCAGACCGGGAACTAGTACAGATACGCAGTATTTT. This encodes CASRPGTSTDTQYF.

The V gene is TRBV6-1, the J gene TRBJ2-7; 15 bases agree with TRBD2. Germline V gene lookup returns CDR1 MNHNS and CDR2 SASEGT. J lost 6 bases, V lost 7 bases, and 7 bases had no gene match. The CDR3 is made up of 15 amino acids. The CDR3 spells CASTGPGLAGGEQYF. The CDR3 bases are TGTGCCAGCACTGGGCCGGGACTAGCGGGAGGCGAGCAGTACTTC.

This chain joins TRBV6-1 and TRBJ2-1; 8 bases line up with TRBD1. V shed 6 bases, J shed 0 bases, and the junction held 10 bases outside the gene matches. Per germline, CDR1 MNHNS and CDR2 SASEGT. The CDR3 is 17 residues long. The CDR3 DNA reads TGTGCCAGCAGGGAAACGGACAGGGACCGCTCCTACAATGAGCAGTTCTTC. Amino acid sequence: CASRETDRDRSYNEQFF.

The chain employs TRBV9 and TRBJ1-6; no clear D gene. The germline CDR1 and CDR2 sequences are SGDLS and YYNGEE. V dropped 4 bases and J dropped 8 bases, with 7 bases sitting between them. The CDR3 has 12 amino acids. The CDR3 spells CASSTRDSPLHF. The CDR3 DNA follows: TGTGCCAGCAGCACCCGGGATTCACCCCTCCACTTT.

The chain recombines TRBV5-8 with TRBJ2-3; D may be TRBD1 or TRBD2 (5 bases each). Germline CDR1 reads SGHTS; CDR2 reads YDEGEE. V lost 4 bases to trimming and J lost 5 bases, with 23 bases between them. The CDR3 covers 17 residues. The CDR3 here is CASSHKSSRGARDTQYF. The CDR3 DNA reads as TGTGCCAGCAGCCATAAAAGTAGTCGGGGCGCTAGAGATACGCAGTATTTT.

The V gene is TRBV4-1, the J gene TRBJ1-5, with D tentatively TRBD1 (5 bases). The germline gives CDR1 MGHRA, CDR2 YSYEKL. This CDR3 has 18 amino acids. Trimming left V 0 bases short and J 4 bases short, with 19 bases between. CDR3 protein: CASSQDMGLKRLNQPQHF. CDR3 coding DNA: TGCGCCAGCAGCCAAGATATGGGACTTAAGAGGTTGAATCAGCCCCAGCATTTT.

The chain recombines TRBV7-2 with TRBJ1-5; D unresolved. Germline V CDR1 and CDR2: SGHTA, FQGNSA. V lost 3 bases and J 4 bases, leaving 13 bases between the germline ends. CDR3 length: 15 residues. This chain's CDR3 is CASSLAPTGNQPQHF. The CDR3 region has the DNA TGTGCCAGCAGCTTGGCCCCCACGGGGAATCAGCCCCAGCATTTT. The full variable domain, rest sourced from reference TRBV7-2 and TRBJ1-5, is GAGVSQSPSNKVTEKGKDVELRCDPISGHTALYWYRQSLGQGLEFLIYFQGNSAPDKSGLPSDRFSAERTGGSVSTLTIQRTQQEDSAVYLCASSLAPTGNQPQHFGDGTRLSIL.